These T cell receptor beta chains were read from a single sample in a study of radiotherapy plus CTLA-4 blockade in lung cancer. TCRdb's copy holds only in-frame clones and misses some; the assay was immunoSEQ multiplex PCR. This table holds more than 40,000 clones, roughly four fifths found once. The sequencing here drew on peripheral blood, taken from a patient treated with radiotherapy plus ipilimumab. The receptor source for this set is a human donor with non-small cell lung cancer who had a complete response to radiotherapy plus ipilimumab. Each CDR3 is given with its conserved first and last residue.

length	V	J	CDR3
11	TRBV28	TRBJ1-2	CASSYRYGYTF
16	TRBV30	TRBJ2-7	CAWSVGLPSVAYEQYF
14	TRBV18	TRBJ2-1	CASSPPQGMNEQFF
14	TRBV7-9	TRBJ2-2	CASKLQGDPGELFF
15	TRBV19	TRBJ1-2	CASSIVPRQGYGYTF
15	TRBV5-6	TRBJ2-5	CASTSLLDASETQYF
15	TRBV5-1	TRBJ1-4	CASSARSGTNEKLFF
13	TRBV6-5	TRBJ2-7	CASRAPISYEQYF
17	TRBV7-2	TRBJ2-7	CASSLEGGGLHAYEQYF
13	TRBV11-3	TRBJ2-7	CASSLTDHYEQYF
18	TRBV6-1	TRBJ1-4	CASSEKAGGFTTNEKLFF
14	TRBV5-1	TRBJ1-1	CASSLLGSGTEAFF
17	TRBV6-4	TRBJ1-3	CASSDPPWGGVENTIYF
14	TRBV10-3	TRBJ1-2	CAISDRTDVRGYTF
13	TRBV19	TRBJ2-7	CASSSTGKGEQYF
15	TRBV2	TRBJ2-3	CASGGLAAHTDTQYF
15	TRBV18	TRBJ2-5	CASSRSGQAGETQYF
16	TRBV30	TRBJ2-6	CAWSAITGAGANVLTF
15	TRBV12-5	TRBJ2-1	CASGLAIRQYNEQFF
15	TRBV19	TRBJ1-5	CASTLRDRGGQPQHF
13	TRBV28	TRBJ1-2	CASSLRRNYGYTF
13	TRBV12-5	TRBJ1-2	CASGRDRVYGYTF
15	TRBV18	TRBJ2-1	CASRTSGSKDNEQFF
17	TRBV9	TRBJ2-5	CASSGRTSGASWETQYF
14	TRBV18	TRBJ1-5	CASSPAQTETPQHF
17	TRBV7-2	TRBJ1-2	CASSFLSLKGGNYGYTF
15	TRBV4-1	TRBJ2-1	CASSPTSGAYNEQFF
13	TRBV11-3	TRBJ1-1	CASSLSGNTEAFF
17	TRBV18	TRBJ2-2	CASSPRQGATNTGELFF
13	TRBV10-3	TRBJ2-7	CAMSHGGVYEQYF
16	TRBV19	TRBJ2-7	CASSIDSGIQTYEQYF
15	TRBV7-9	TRBJ2-7	CASSPPGGGSGEQYF
15	TRBV30	TRBJ1-2	CAWSVRNRGIYGYTF
14	TRBV6-1	TRBJ1-5	CASRDRAGNQPQHF
12	TRBV29-1	TRBJ1-1	CSVRRQAPEAFF
14	TRBV2	TRBJ1-1	CASRGETGLTEAFF
13	TRBV6-5	TRBJ1-2	CASRLFRGYGYTF
15	TRBV6-5	TRBJ1-2	CASRLGGAGNYGYTF
13	TRBV2	TRBJ2-7	CASKSQERGEQYF
14	TRBV7-6	TRBJ2-2	CASRFGQATGELFF
14	TRBV5-1	TRBJ2-7	CASRPSTGSAEQYF
16	TRBV15	TRBJ2-7	CATSTREGETRYEQYF
19	TRBV13	TRBJ2-3	CASSSLFGTVRGVYDTQYF
12	TRBV5-1	TRBJ2-5	CASSLASETQYF
17	TRBV19	TRBJ2-7	CASSIGGTSSSSYEQYF
15	TRBV19	TRBJ2-4	CASSKSGQGKNIQYF
15	TRBV7-2	TRBJ2-5	CASSSSSVYGETQYF
16	TRBV18	TRBJ2-1	CASSRPDRDSDNEQFF
13	TRBV28	TRBJ2-7	CASSLFEVDEQYF
15	TRBV27	TRBJ2-7	CASSPLKGASYEQYF
13	TRBV19	TRBJ2-5	CASKKGRGETQYF
15	TRBV29-1	TRBJ2-5	CSVRGGDPGGETQYF
18	TRBV14	TRBJ2-7	CASSQDGLDRGRIGEQYF
13	TRBV2	TRBJ2-2	CASRSQGIGELFF
14	TRBV6-4	TRBJ2-2	CASSEDYKSGELFF
18	TRBV7-6	TRBJ1-5	CASSLGSQGVGGNQPQHF
11	TRBV10-2	TRBJ2-1	CASSRENEQFF
13	TRBV19	TRBJ1-2	CASSIGRGYGYTF
15	TRBV4-3	TRBJ2-7	CASSQDWGLSYEQYF
13	TRBV19	TRBJ1-5	CASSNQLNQPQHF